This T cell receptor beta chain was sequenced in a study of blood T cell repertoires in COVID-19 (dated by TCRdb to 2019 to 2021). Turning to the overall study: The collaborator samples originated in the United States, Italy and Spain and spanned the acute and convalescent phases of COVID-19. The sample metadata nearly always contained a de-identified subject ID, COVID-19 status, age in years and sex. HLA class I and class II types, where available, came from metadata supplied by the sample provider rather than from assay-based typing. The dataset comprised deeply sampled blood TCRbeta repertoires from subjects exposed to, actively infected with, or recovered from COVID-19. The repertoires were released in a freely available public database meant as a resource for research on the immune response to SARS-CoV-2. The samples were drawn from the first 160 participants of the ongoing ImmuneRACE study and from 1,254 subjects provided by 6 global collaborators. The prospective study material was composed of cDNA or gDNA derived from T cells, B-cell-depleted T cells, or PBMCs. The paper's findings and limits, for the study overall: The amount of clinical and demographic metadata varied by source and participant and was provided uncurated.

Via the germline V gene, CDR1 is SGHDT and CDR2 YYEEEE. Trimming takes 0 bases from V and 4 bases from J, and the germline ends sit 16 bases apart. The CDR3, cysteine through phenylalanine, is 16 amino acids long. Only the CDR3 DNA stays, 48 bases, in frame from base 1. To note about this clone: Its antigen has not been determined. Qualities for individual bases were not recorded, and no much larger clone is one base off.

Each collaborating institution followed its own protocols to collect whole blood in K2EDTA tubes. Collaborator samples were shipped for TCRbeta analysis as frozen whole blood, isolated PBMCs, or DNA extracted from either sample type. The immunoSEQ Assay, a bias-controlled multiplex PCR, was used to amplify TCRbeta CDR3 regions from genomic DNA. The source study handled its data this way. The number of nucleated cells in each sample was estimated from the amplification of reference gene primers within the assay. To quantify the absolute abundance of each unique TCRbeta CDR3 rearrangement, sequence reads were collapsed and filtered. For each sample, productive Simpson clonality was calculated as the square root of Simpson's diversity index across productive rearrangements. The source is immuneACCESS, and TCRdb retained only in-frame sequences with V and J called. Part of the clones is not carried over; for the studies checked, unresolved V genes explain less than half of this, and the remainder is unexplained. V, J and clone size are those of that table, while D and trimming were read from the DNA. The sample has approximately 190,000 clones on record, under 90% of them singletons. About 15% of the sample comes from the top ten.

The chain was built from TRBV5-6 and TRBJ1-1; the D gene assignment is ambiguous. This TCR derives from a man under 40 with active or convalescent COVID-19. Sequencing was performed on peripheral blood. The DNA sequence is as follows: TGTGCCAGCAGCTTGGTCGGTTTTGAGTCTGTCACTGAAGCTTTCTTT. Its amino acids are CASSLVGFESVTEAFF.